Sequencing of this T cell receptor (beta chain) was carried out in a study of CD8 T cells in Susac syndrome. Reverse transcription of about 0.5 to 1 ug RNA used random hexamers. TCRdb fed the immunoSEQ multiplex PCR reads into MiXCR, producing one record per CDR3 protein. The sample lists under 85,000 distinct CDR3 sequences, roughly 92% occurring once. Worth noting for this clonotype: Its antigen is undetermined.

Unmatched junction bases numbered 0, after V lost 2 bases and J lost 9 bases. The CDR3 sequence is 12 residues long. CDR1 and CDR2 (germline): MNHEY, SVGAGI. Study findings and constraints: The greatest CD8+ clonal expansion in Susac occurred in TEMRA cells and in active patients. The study conceded that its TCR sequencing and HLA analysis involved relatively few individuals.

TEMRA cells were FACS-enriched, and CD8+ and CD4+ T cells were isolated negatively. The V gene is TRBV6-5, the J gene TRBJ2-5; 10 bases line up with TRBD1. The TCR originated in a human donor with Susac syndrome. Material for sequencing was CD8+ T cells from PBMCs. CDR3 residues: CASSYGTGAQYF. The CDR3 nucleotides read TGTGCCAGCAGTTACGGGACAGGGGCCCAGTACTTC.